This entry concerns a single TCR beta chain. No antigen is known for it. The sample belongs to a study of cytomegalovirus exposure and HLA in healthy donors. 60 Vbeta and 13 Jbeta primers were used in PCR. Sequencing used immunoSEQ multiplex PCR; TCRdb keeps in-frame clones, though not all of them. The sample contains 35,000 to 50,000 clones, approximately 52% of which appear only once. The germline V and J ends were trimmed by 1 base and 0 bases, with 7 bases remaining between them. Germline values: CDR1 LNHDA, CDR2 SQIVND (reference sequence). This CDR3 contains 15 residues. Whole-study results and caveats: It was assumed in the presence/absence analyses that sequencing depth was roughly uniform across donors.

This clonotype was obtained from a human donor in good health. The gene calls are TRBV19 and TRBJ1-3, with D uncertain. Sequenced sample: PBMCs. DNA for the CDR3: TGTGCCAGTAGTATAGGCGGGCGCTCTGGAAACACCATATATTTT. It yields the protein CASSIGGRSGNTIYF.